These 26 T cell receptor beta chains originate from one sample sequenced in a study of blood T cell repertoires in COVID-19. Clones were sequenced by immunoSEQ multiplex PCR, and TCRdb holds only the in-frame ones, with some missing. The sample yields 150,000 to 200,000 clones, over 70% seen once. Material for sequencing was PBMCs or T cells enriched from blood (not recorded which). The receptors derive from a man in his fifties who had recovered from COVID-19.

This clone was counted between two and nine times. V usage is TRBV10-3 and J usage is TRBJ2-5; D perhaps matches TRBD2 (6 bases). The CDR3 runs to 12 residues. Germline V CDR1 and CDR2: ENHRY, SYGVKD. Trimming cost V 11 bases and J 5 bases, with 15 bases left between them. CDR3 region: CAAAEGRETQYF. The DNA for the CDR3 is TGTGCCGCCGCGGAGGGTCGGGAGACCCAGTACTTC.

The chain combines TRBV6-5 with TRBJ2-5; D is possibly TRBD2 (6 bases). V was cut by 0 bases and J by 5 bases, with 10 bases left in between. CDR1 MNHEY and CDR2 SVGAGI come from the germline V gene. There are 14 residues in the CDR3. The CDR3 DNA sequence: TGTGCCAGCAGTTACTCGCGGGGCTCGGAGACCCAGTACTTC. Its protein product is CASSYSRGSETQYF.

This clone was found a few times. The chain recombines TRBV19 with TRBJ1-2; 8 nucleotides match TRBD1. The CDR3 covers 14 residues. Germline-derived CDR1 and CDR2 are LNHDA and SQIVND (reference sequence). The J segment lost 3 bases and the V segment lost 6 bases, leaving 6 bases of the junction unmatched. The CDR3 here is CASRWTGLDYGYTF. In nucleotides, the CDR3 is TGTGCCAGTAGGTGGACAGGGTTGGACTATGGCTACACCTTC.

The chain couples TRBV27 to TRBJ1-1; perhaps TRBD1 as D (6 bases). CDR3 length equals 13 residues. Germline V gene sequence: CDR1 MNHEY, CDR2 SMNVEV (reference sequence). V was clipped by 1 base and J by 4 bases, with 7 bases between them. The CDR3 DNA sequence: TGTGCCAGCAGTTTATTGGACAGCACTGAAGCTTTCTTT. Its translation is CASSLLDSTEAFF.

The chain uses TRBV18 and TRBJ1-3; the D gene is possibly TRBD1 (6 bases). Germline CDR1 reads KGHSH; CDR2 reads LQKENI. CDR3 length: 16 residues. The V gene lost 6 bases and the J gene lost 2 bases, with 17 bases spanning the gap. The CDR3 spells CASSDEGGVTGNTIYF. The CDR3 coding sequence is TGTGCCAGCTCGGACGAAGGGGGAGTAACTGGAAACACCATATATTTT.

This clone was found once. This chain connects TRBV7-2 to TRBJ2-1; TRBD2 might be the D (5 bases). The CDR3 totals 13 residues. Trimming stripped 4 bases from V and 4 bases from J, with 8 bases between. Germline lookup yields CDR1 SGHTA and CDR2 FQGNSA. CDR3 in amino acids: CASSSRRYNEQFF. The DNA for the CDR3 is TGTGCCAGCAGCTCCAGGAGGTACAATGAGCAGTTCTTC. The full variable domain, rest sourced from reference TRBV7-2 and TRBJ2-1, is GAGVSQSPSNKVTEKGKDVELRCDPISGHTALYWYRQSLGQGLEFLIYFQGNSAPDKSGLPSDRFSAERTGGSVSTLTIQRTQQEDSAVYLCASSSRRYNEQFFGPGTRLTVL.

The chain joins TRBV19 to TRBJ2-2; no clear D. V lost 7 bases and J lost 4, with 19 bases in between. The CDR3 length is 16 residues. CDR1 LNHDA and CDR2 SQIVND come from the germline V gene (reference sequence). CDR3 region: CASTPLVGRGTGELFF. The CDR3 DNA follows: TGTGCCAGTACCCCTCTAGTTGGTCGAGGCACCGGGGAGCTGTTTTTT.

This chain connects TRBV6-1 to TRBJ1-1; possibly TRBD1 for D (5 bases). Germline V gene lookup returns CDR1 MNHNS and CDR2 SASEGT. Trimming left V 3 bases short and J 4 bases short, with 15 bases between. The CDR3 extends over 15 amino acids. CDR3 region: CASSDTGGVATEAFF. Here the CDR3 DNA reads TGTGCCAGCAGTGATACTGGGGGGGTGGCCACTGAAGCTTTCTTT.

The chain combines TRBV6-5 with TRBJ1-1, with TRBD1 identical over 7 bases. This CDR3 is built from 14 residues. Germline V gene lookup returns CDR1 MNHEY and CDR2 SVGAGI. V gave up 5 bases and J gave up 1 base; unmatched junction bases: 4. CDR3 loop: CASSLGTANTEAFF. The CDR3 coding sequence is TGTGCCAGCAGTCTCGGGACAGCGAACACTGAAGCTTTCTTT.

The sample holds a few counts of this clone. V and J are TRBV5-1 and TRBJ1-2, with 7 positions matching TRBD1. V trimming: 4 bases; J trimming: 8 bases; junction bases outside the gene matches: 8. Germline V lookup: CDR1 SGHRS, CDR2 YFSETQ. The CDR3 sequence is 13 residues long. CDR3 region: CASSTIPGQGYTF. The CDR3 nucleotides read TGCGCCAGCAGCACGATCCCGGGACAGGGCTACACCTTC.

The chain employs TRBV5-1 and TRBJ1-2; a possible D gene is TRBD1 (6 bases). V lost 3 bases and J 4 bases, leaving 13 bases between the germline ends. CDR1 is SGHRS and CDR2 is YFSETQ in the germline V gene. The CDR3 contains 14 residues. The CDR3 DNA follows: TGCGCCAGCAGCTCATACAGAGGGGGCTATGGCTACACCTTC. Its protein product is CASSSYRGGYGYTF.

The chain links TRBV15 to TRBJ2-5; TRBD1 matches at 8 bases. The CDR3 has 16 residues. Losses at the gene ends were 5 bases for V and 5 bases for J; bases not matched to a gene: 13. The V gene's germline CDR1 is LNHNV and CDR2 YYDKDF (reference sequence). In DNA, the CDR3 is TGTGCCACCAGCGAAGTTGGGGCAGGGGGCTGGGAGACCCAGTACTTC. It is translated as CATSEVGAGGWETQYF.

The rearrangement joins TRBV10-3 to TRBJ1-6, with D perhaps matching TRBD1 (5 bases). CDR1 ENHRY and CDR2 SYGVKD come from the germline V gene. This CDR3 comprises 14 residues. Trimming left V 3 bases short and J 7 bases short, with 10 bases between. The CDR3 here is CAISDLTANSPLHF. The DNA of the CDR3 is TGTGCCATCAGTGACTTGACAGCAAATTCACCCCTCCACTTT.

The chain combines TRBV5-4 with TRBJ2-5; D might be TRBD2 (6 bases). Trimming took off 4 bases at V and 4 bases at J, with 8 bases between the two ends. The germline gives CDR1 SGHNT, CDR2 YYREEE (reference sequence). The CDR3 extends over 12 amino acids. The DNA for the CDR3 is TGTGCCAGCAGCCGGGACTCAGAGACCCAGTACTTC. Translated: CASSRDSETQYF.

This clone was detected a few times. The chain joins TRBV7-2 to TRBJ1-1; possibly TRBD1 for D (6 bases). This CDR3 region has 15 residues. V gave up 4 bases and J gave up 2 bases, with 14 bases separating them. In germline, CDR1 is SGHTA, CDR2 FQGNSA. The DNA for the CDR3 is TGTGCCAGCAGCTCCCGGGGGGGGGCTAACACTGAAGCTTTCTTT. Translated, it gives CASSSRGGANTEAFF.

The rearrangement uses TRBV14 and TRBJ2-3; 11 nucleotides agree with TRBD1. Germline values: CDR1 SGHDN, CDR2 FVKESK. This CDR3 is built from 14 residues. After removal of 4 bases from V and 3 bases from J, the junction contained 0 bases not matched to a gene. The CDR3 coding sequence is TGTGCCAGCAGCCGGGACAGGGGGACAGATACGCAGTATTTT. Protein sequence: CASSRDRGTDTQYF. The full variable domain, completed using reference TRBV14 and TRBJ2-3, is EAGVTQFPSHSVIEKGQTVTLRCDPISGHDNLYWYRRVMGKEIKFLLHFVKESKQDESGMPNNRFLAERTGGTYSTLKVQPAELEDSGVYFCASSRDRGTDTQYFGPGTRLTVL.

The chain couples TRBV10-3 to TRBJ2-6; maybe TRBD1 (5 bases). V lost 3 bases to trimming and J lost 15 bases, with 15 bases between them. This CDR3 region has 13 residues. CDR1 and CDR2 (germline): ENHRY, SYGVKD. Here the CDR3 reads CAISDEGASDLTF. DNA of the CDR3: TGTGCCATCAGTGACGAAGGGGCCAGCGACCTGACTTTC.

V and J are TRBV28 and TRBJ1-3, with a tentative D call TRBD1 (5 bases). The CDR3 is 14 amino acids. CDR1 MDHEN and CDR2 SYDVKM come from the germline V gene. V lost 5 bases, J lost 4 bases, and 12 bases lay in between. CDR3 DNA: TGTGCCAGCAGTACCGCAGGGAACGGAAACACCATATATTTT. It specifies CASSTAGNGNTIYF.

This clone came up once. The chain couples TRBV10-3 to TRBJ1-5, with D perhaps TRBD1 (5 bases). The CDR3 runs 15 residues. V was pared by 3 bases and J by 1 base, with 10 bases between. Germline CDR1 reads ENHRY; CDR2 reads SYGVKD. The CDR3 is CAISDQGTSNQPQHF. CDR3 DNA: TGTGCCATCAGTGACCAGGGTACGAGCAATCAGCCCCAGCATTTT.

This chain links TRBV5-4 with TRBJ2-1, with 11 nucleotides matching TRBD2. This CDR3 is 16 amino acids long. V shed 4 bases, J shed 5 bases, and the junction held 8 bases outside the gene matches. Per the germline V gene, CDR1 is SGHNT and CDR2 is YYREEE (reference sequence). CDR3 sequence: CASSRQGLADNNEQFF. The CDR3 DNA reads as TGTGCCAGCAGCCGACAGGGACTAGCGGATAACAATGAGCAGTTCTTC. Full variable domain (rest looked up from reference TRBV5-4 and TRBJ2-1): ETGVTQSPTHLIKTRGQQVTLRCSSQSGHNTVSWYQQALGQGPQFIFQYYREEENGRGNFPPRFSGLQFPNYSSELNVNALELDDSALYLCASSRQGLADNNEQFFGPGTRLTVL.

The chain couples TRBV5-1 to TRBJ2-3; D is possibly TRBD2 (6 bases). The CDR3 has 15 residues. Germline CDR1 is SGHRS and CDR2 is YFSETQ. V gave up 4 bases and J gave up 0 bases, with 12 bases separating them. The DNA for the CDR3 is TGCGCCAGCAGCGACGGGGGAGATAGCACAGATACGCAGTATTTT. Residues: CASSDGGDSTDTQYF.

This clone was detected only a few times. The CDR3 region has the DNA TGTGCCAGCAGTGAAGCGGCCAGGGGGCTGGATGGCTACACCTTC. It is translated as CASSEAARGLDGYTF. The J gene is TRBJ1-2, the V gene TRBV2; 8 nucleotides agree with TRBD1. CDR1 and CDR2 (germline): SNHLY, FYNNEI. The CDR3 runs 15 residues. The J segment lost 6 bases and the V segment lost 0 bases, leaving 6 bases of the junction unmatched.

The J gene is TRBJ1-5, the V gene TRBV6-1; a possible D gene is TRBD1 (5 bases). Germline values: CDR1 MNHNS, CDR2 SASEGT. The CDR3 contains 13 residues. V dropped 1 base and J dropped 8 bases, with 9 bases sitting between them. CDR3 loop: CASSEGTIEPQHF. DNA of the CDR3: TGTGCCAGCAGTGAAGGGACAATTGAGCCCCAGCATTTT.

The chain recombines TRBV28 with TRBJ1-3; maybe TRBD1 (6 bases). This CDR3 region has 15 residues. Germline loops: CDR1 MDHEN, CDR2 SYDVKM. With 7 bases removed from V and 3 bases from J, the gap between germline ends came to 16 bases. The CDR3 sequence: CASTTAQGGGNTIYF. CDR3 DNA: TGTGCCAGCACGACGGCACAGGGCGGTGGAAACACCATATATTTT. The variable domain in full, completed from reference TRBV28 and TRBJ1-3, reads DVKVTQSSRYLVKRTGEKVFLECVQDMDHENMFWYRQDPGLGLRLIYFSYDVKMKEKGDIPEGYSVSREKKERFSLILESASTNQTSMYLCASTTAQGGGNTIYFGEGSWLTVV.

This clone was counted a few times. Other DNA variants within this sample encode the same CDR3. This rearrangement joins TRBV11-2 to TRBJ2-3; weak D call: TRBD1 (7 bases). The CDR3 loop spans 15 amino acids. With 3 bases removed from V and 4 bases from J, the gap between germline ends came to 14 bases. In germline, CDR1 is SGHAT, CDR2 FQNNGV. CDR3: CASSLEGAGADTQYF. The CDR3 coding sequence is TGTGCCAGCAGCTTGGAGGGGGCAGGGGCAGATACGCAGTATTTT.

This clone was detected a few times. The V call is TRBV3-1 (or the pseudogene TRBV3-2), the J call TRBJ2-6; unclear D gene. This CDR3 spans 14 amino acids. Looked up from germline, CDR1 is LGHDT and CDR2 is YNNKEL (reference sequence). Trimming removed 5 bases at V and 0 bases at J, with 5 bases between. The CDR3 loop is CASSSGSGANVLTF. The CDR3 DNA reads TGTGCCAGCAGCTCCGGCTCTGGGGCCAACGTCCTGACTTTC.